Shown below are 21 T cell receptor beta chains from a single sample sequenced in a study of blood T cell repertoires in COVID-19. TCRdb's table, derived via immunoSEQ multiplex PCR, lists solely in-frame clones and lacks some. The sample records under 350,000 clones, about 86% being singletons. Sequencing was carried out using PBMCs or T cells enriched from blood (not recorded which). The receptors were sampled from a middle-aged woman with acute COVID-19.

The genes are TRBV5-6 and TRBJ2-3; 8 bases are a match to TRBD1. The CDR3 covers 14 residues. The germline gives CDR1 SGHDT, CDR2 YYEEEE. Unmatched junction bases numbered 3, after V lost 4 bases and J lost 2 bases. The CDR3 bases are TGTGCCAGCAGCCGACAGGGGTCCACAGATACGCAGTATTTT. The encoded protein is CASSRQGSTDTQYF. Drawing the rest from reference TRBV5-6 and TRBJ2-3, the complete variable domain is DAGVTQSPTHLIKTRGQQVTLRCSPKSGHDTVSWYQQALGQGPQFIFQYYEEEERQRGNFPDRFSGHQFPNYSSELNVNALLLGDSALYLCASSRQGSTDTQYFGPGTRLTVL.

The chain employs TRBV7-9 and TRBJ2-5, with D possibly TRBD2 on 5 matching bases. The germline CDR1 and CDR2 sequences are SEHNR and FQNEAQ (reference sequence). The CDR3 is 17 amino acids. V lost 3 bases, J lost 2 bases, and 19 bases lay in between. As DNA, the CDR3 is TGTGCCAGCAGCTTCTACGGAAGCGGACGGGCACAAGAGACCCAGTACTTC. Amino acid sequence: CASSFYGSGRAQETQYF.

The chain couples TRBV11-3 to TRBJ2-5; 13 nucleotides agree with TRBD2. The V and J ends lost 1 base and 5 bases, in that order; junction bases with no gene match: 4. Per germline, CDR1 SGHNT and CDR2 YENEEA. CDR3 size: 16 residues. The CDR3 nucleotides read TGTGCCAGCAGCTTAGGACTAGCGGGGGGCCGTGAGACCCAGTACTTC. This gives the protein CASSLGLAGGRETQYF.

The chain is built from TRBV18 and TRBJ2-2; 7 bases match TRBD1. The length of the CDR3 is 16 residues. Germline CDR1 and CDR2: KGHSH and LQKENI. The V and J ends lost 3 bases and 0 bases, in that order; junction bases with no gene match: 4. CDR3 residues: CASSPRDRANTGELFF. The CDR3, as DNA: TGTGCCAGCTCACCTAGGGACAGAGCGAACACCGGGGAGCTGTTTTTT.

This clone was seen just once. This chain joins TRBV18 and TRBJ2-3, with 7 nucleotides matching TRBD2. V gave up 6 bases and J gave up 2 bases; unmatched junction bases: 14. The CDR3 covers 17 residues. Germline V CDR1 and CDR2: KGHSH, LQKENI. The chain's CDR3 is CASSPISGTTVTDTQYF. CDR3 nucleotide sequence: TGTGCCAGCTCGCCTATTTCCGGGACTACAGTCACAGATACGCAGTATTTT. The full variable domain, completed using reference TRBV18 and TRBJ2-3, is NAGVMQNPRHLVRRRGQEARLRCSPMKGHSHVYWYRQLPEEGLKFMVYLQKENIIDESGMPKERFSAEFPKEGPSILRIQQVVRGDSAAYFCASSPISGTTVTDTQYFGPGTRLTVL.

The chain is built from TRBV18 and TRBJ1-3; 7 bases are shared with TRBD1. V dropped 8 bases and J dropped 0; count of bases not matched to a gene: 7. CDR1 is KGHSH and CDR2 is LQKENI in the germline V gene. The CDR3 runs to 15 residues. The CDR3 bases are TGTGCCAGCCGGACAGGATCAAGCTCTGGAAACACCATATATTTT. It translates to CASRTGSSSGNTIYF.

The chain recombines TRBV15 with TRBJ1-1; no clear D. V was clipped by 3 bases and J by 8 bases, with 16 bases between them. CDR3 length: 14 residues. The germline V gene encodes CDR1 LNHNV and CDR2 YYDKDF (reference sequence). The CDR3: CATSRPTLTSEAFF. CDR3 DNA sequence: TGTGCCACCAGCAGGCCCACCCTTACATCAGAAGCTTTCTTT.

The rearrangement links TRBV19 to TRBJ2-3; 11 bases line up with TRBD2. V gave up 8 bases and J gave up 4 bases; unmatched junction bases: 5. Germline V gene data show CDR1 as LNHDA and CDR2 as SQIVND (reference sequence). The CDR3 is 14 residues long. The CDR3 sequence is CASRLAGRPDTQYF. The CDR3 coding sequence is TGTGCCAGTCGACTAGCGGGACGGCCAGATACGCAGTATTTT.

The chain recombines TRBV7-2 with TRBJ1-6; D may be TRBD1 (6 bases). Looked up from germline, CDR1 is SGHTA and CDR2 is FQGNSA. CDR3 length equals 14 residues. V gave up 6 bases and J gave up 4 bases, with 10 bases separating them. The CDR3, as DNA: TGTGCCAGCAGATCAGGGGCATATAATTCACCCCTCCACTTT. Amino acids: CASRSGAYNSPLHF.

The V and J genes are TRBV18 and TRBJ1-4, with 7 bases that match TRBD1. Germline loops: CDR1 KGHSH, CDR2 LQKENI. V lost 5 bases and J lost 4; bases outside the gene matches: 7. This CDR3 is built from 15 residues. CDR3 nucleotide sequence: TGTGCCAGCTCAATCCCGGGACAGAATAATGAAAAACTGTTTTTT. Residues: CASSIPGQNNEKLFF.

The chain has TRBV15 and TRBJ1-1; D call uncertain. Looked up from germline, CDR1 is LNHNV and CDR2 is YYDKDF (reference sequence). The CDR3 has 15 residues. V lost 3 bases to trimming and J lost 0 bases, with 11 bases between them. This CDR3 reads CATSSPGLLNTEAFF. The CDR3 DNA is TGTGCCACCAGCAGTCCCGGACTGCTGAACACTGAAGCTTTCTTT.

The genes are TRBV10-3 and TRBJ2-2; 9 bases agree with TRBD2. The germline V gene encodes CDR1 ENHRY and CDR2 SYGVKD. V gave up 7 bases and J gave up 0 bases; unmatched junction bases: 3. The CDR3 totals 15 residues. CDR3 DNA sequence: TGTGCCATCACTAGCGGGGAAACGAACACCGGGGAGCTGTTTTTT. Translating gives CAITSGETNTGELFF.

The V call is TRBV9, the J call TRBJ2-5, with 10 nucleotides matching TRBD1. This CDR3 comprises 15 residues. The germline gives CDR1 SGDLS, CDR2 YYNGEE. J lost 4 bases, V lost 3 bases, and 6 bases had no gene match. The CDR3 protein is CASSETGTGAETQYF. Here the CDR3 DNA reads TGTGCCAGCAGCGAAACCGGGACAGGGGCAGAGACCCAGTACTTC.

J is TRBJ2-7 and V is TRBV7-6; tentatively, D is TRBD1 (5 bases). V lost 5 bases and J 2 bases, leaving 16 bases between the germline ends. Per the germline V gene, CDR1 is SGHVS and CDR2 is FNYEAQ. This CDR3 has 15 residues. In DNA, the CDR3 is TGTGCCAGCAGCCCTCATGGCAAAGGGGCCTACGAGCAGTACTTC. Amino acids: CASSPHGKGAYEQYF. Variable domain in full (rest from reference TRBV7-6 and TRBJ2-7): GAGVSQSPRYKVTKRGQDVALRCDPISGHVSLYWYRQALGQGPEFLTYFNYEAQQDKSGLPNDRFSAERPEGSISTLTIQRTEQRDSAMYRCASSPHGKGAYEQYFGPGTRLTVT.

In DNA, the CDR3 is TGTGCCAGCACCCAGGGGGGTGGCGAGACCCAGTACTTC. Protein: CASTQGGGETQYF. The chain recombines TRBV28 with TRBJ2-5, with D perhaps matching TRBD1 (7 bases). Germline-derived CDR1 and CDR2 are MDHEN and SYDVKM. Trimming took off 7 bases at V and 5 bases at J, with 14 bases between the two ends. The length of the CDR3 is 13 residues.

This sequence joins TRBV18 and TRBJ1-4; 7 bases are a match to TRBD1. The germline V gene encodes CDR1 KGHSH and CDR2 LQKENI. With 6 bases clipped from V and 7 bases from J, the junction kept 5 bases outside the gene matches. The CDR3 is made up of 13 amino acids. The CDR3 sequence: CASSVNRGEKLFF. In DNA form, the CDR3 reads TGTGCCAGCTCCGTCAACAGGGGTGAAAAACTGTTTTTT.

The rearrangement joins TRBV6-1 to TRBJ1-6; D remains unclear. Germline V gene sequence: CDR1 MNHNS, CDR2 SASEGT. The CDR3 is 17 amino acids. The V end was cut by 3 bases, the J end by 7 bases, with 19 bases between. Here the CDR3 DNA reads TGTGCCAGCAGTGAGGCCCTCTCACAGACATTAAATTCACCCCTCCACTTT. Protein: CASSEALSQTLNSPLHF.

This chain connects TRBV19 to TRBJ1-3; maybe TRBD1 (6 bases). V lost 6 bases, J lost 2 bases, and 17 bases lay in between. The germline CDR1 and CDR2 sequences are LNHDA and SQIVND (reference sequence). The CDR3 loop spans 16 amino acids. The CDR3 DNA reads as TGTGCCAGTAGGCGAACAGGGACTACTACTGGAAACACCATATATTTT. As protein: CASRRTGTTTGNTIYF.

CDR3 coding DNA: TGTGCCAGCTCACCATCCGGGGTCCAATACGAGCAGTACTTC. Protein product: CASSPSGVQYEQYF. The chain recombines TRBV18 with TRBJ2-7; D is possibly TRBD2 (5 bases). V was pared by 2 bases and J by 4 bases, with 12 bases between. Germline CDR1 reads KGHSH; CDR2 reads LQKENI. The CDR3 is 14 amino acids.

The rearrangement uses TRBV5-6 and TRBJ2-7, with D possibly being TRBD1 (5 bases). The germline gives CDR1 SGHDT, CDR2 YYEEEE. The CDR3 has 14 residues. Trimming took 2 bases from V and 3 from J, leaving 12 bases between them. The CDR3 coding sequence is TGTGCCAGCAGCTTAGACTGGGGCGGCTACGAGCAGTACTTC. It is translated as CASSLDWGGYEQYF.

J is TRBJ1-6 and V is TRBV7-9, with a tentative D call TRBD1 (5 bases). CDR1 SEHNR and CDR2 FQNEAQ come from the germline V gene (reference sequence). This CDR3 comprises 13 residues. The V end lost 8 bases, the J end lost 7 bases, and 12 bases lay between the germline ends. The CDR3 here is CASAGRVNSPLHF. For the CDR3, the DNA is TGTGCCAGCGCGGGACGGGTGAATTCACCCCTCCACTTT.